These T cell receptor beta chains were read from a single sample in a study of response to subunit inactivated influenza vaccine. TCRdb independently ran MiXCR on the RT-PCR reads; one entry per CDR3 protein. The top ten hold roughly 13% of the sample, which has hundreds of thousands of distinct CDR3 sequences, 6.5% to 8% seen once. The sample here was PBMCs from blood, taken roughly 24 months after vaccination. The receptor set was obtained from a man between 45 and 75 years old who received an inactivated influenza vaccine. Both conserved end residues are part of each CDR3. A D gene is named only where the DNA matches it firmly. Clone sizes are given selectively: once, few, many, or a class where the clone is expanded.

j_call cdr3_length d_call clone_size v_call cdr3_nt cdr3_aa
TRBJ2-7 18 TRBD1 . TRBV4-3 TGCGCCAGCAGCCAAGATTACCCCTGGACAGGGGGAAGGTACGAGCAGTACTTC CASSQDYPWTGGRYEQYF
TRBJ2-3 15 TRBD1 many TRBV7-9 TGTGCCAGCAGCAGTGCGACAGGGCCCACAGATACGCAGTATTTT CASSSATGPTDTQYF
TRBJ2-7 16 . . TRBV10-3 TGTGCCATCAGTGAGTCGAAGCGGGCCAACTCCTACGAGCAGTACTTC CAISESKRANSYEQYF
TRBJ1-1 15 TRBD1 . TRBV20-1 TGCAGTGCGGGTACTTTTTCGACAGGGAGGCCTGAAGCTTTCTTT CSAGTFSTGRPEAFF
TRBJ2-7 14 . few TRBV6-2/TRBV6-3 TGTGCCAGCAGTTACTTGTGGAGCTCCTACGAGCAGTACTTC CASSYLWSSYEQYF
TRBJ2-5 13 TRBD2 many TRBV28 TGTGCCAGCAGCACGACTAGCATCGAGACCCAGTACTTC CASSTTSIETQYF
TRBJ2-5 16 . few TRBV5-1 TGCGCCAGCAGCTTGGGAGCGGGCCCGTACCAAGAGACCCAGTACTTC CASSLGAGPYQETQYF
TRBJ1-4 15 TRBD1 many TRBV4-1 TGCGCCAGCAGCCTAGACAGGGTAGGGGGGGAAAAACTGTTTTTT CASSLDRVGGEKLFF
TRBJ2-3 14 . few TRBV6-5 TGTGCCAGCAGTTACTCAGCAGGGGGGGATACGCAGTATTTT CASSYSAGGDTQYF
TRBJ1-1 16 . many TRBV2 TGTGCCAGCAGTGTAGGGGACACAGGTTGGGCCACTGAAGCTTTCTTT CASSVGDTGWATEAFF
TRBJ2-3 16 TRBD2 few TRBV12-3/TRBV12-4 TGTGCCAGCAGTGGGACTAGCGGGAGCGGCACAGATACGCAGTATTTT CASSGTSGSGTDTQYF
TRBJ2-5 16 TRBD2 . TRBV20-1 TGCAGTGCTAGAGATTTTCGGGGGGGTCACCAAGAGACCCAGTACTTC CSARDFRGGHQETQYF
TRBJ2-7 14 TRBD1 . TRBV7-9 TGTGCCAGCAGCGTCCGGGACAGGGCGTACGAGCAGTACTTC CASSVRDRAYEQYF
TRBJ2-3 13 . many TRBV6-6 TGTGCCAGCAGTTACCCGGAAACAGATACGCAGTATTTT CASSYPETDTQYF
TRBJ2-7 16 TRBD1 . TRBV6-2/TRBV6-3 TGTGCCAGCAGTTACCCCCCCGGGACAGCTTATTACGAGCAGTACTTC CASSYPPGTAYYEQYF
TRBJ1-2 14 TRBD1 few TRBV29-1 TGCAGCGTTGTATCTGGAGGGGGCTACTATGGCTACACCTTC CSVVSGGGYYGYTF
TRBJ2-5 17 . many TRBV28 TGTGCCAGCAGTTTACAGGGGCTCCGGTCCTTCCAAGAGACCCAGTACTTC CASSLQGLRSFQETQYF
TRBJ2-1 16 TRBD1 . TRBV20-1 TGCAGTGCTAGACCCTCGGACAGGGGATTTTACAATGAGCAGTTCTTC CSARPSDRGFYNEQFF
TRBJ2-5 14 TRBD1 . TRBV7-7 TGTGCTAGCAGCCTACATACAGGGGCCGAGACCCAGTACTTC CASSLHTGAETQYF
TRBJ2-3 14 TRBD1 many TRBV29-1 TGCAGCGCACTTCGAGGGACAGGGGGAGGTACGCAGTATTTT CSALRGTGGGTQYF
TRBJ2-7 15 . few TRBV4-3 TGCGCCAGCAGCCAAGACAATCAGGGCCCCCTCGAGCAGTACTTC CASSQDNQGPLEQYF
TRBJ1-1 13 . few TRBV5-6 TGTGCCAGCAGCCTTGGTATCCACACTGAAGCTTTCTTT CASSLGIHTEAFF
TRBJ1-1 12 . . TRBV6-5 TGTGCCAGCAGTAGTATCGGAACGGAAGCTTTCTTT CASSSIGTEAFF
TRBJ1-1 16 . . TRBV15 TGTGCCACCAGCAGAGAAGGGGGGGTCGGTAACACTGAAGCTTTCTTT CATSREGGVGNTEAFF
TRBJ2-7 14 . few TRBV19 TGTGCCAGTAGGGTGACAGCTACATCCTACGAGCAGTACTTC CASRVTATSYEQYF